This T cell receptor beta chain was sequenced during a study of blood T cell repertoires in COVID-19. Study-wide background: Sites across the United States, Italy and Spain contributed samples from acute and convalescent COVID-19. The analysed material was cDNA or gDNA that came from T cells, B-cell-depleted T cells, or PBMCs.

Only in-frame clones appear in the TCRdb table, and some are missing; sequencing was by immunoSEQ multiplex PCR. The table records under 120,000 clones, approximately 85% of them present only once. The CDR3 consists of 15 residues. With V trimmed by 2 bases and J by 8 bases, 10 bases remained unmatched. Germline V gives CDR1 SEHNR, CDR2 FQNEAQ (reference sequence). The chain carries TRBV7-9 and TRBJ1-2; 8 bases map to TRBD1. The sample comprised peripheral blood. The sequence was collected from a human donor in a cohort sampled during active COVID-19. CDR3 amino acids: CASSLLGTGDSGYTF. The CDR3, as DNA: TGTGCCAGCAGCTTACTTGGGACAGGAGATAGCGGCTACACCTTC.